The T cell receptor beta chain described here comes from a study of blood T cell repertoires in COVID-19. The overall study: Samples came from the United States, Italy and Spain, spanning acute and convalescent COVID-19.

As originally analysed: Amplification of reference gene primers was used by the study to estimate nucleated cell counts. The method was immunoSEQ multiplex PCR; TCRdb's version includes in-frame clones alone and lacks a portion of them. V and J calls and clone size follow that table, whereas D and trimming were derived from the DNA. The data contain 290,000 or so clones, roughly 89% of them singletons. This CDR3 is 14 amino acids long. Germline V gene lookup returns CDR1 MNHNS and CDR2 SASEGT. After removal of 3 bases from V and 7 bases from J, the junction contained 6 bases not matched to a gene. Researchers sorted participants into cohorts using their self-reported clinical history.

What was sequenced was PBMCs or T cells enriched from blood (not recorded which). The chain joins TRBV6-1 to TRBJ1-5; TRBD1 agrees at 7 bases. The sequence was collected from a young woman with acute COVID-19. CDR3 loop: CASSERQGRQPQHF. CDR3 coding DNA: TGTGCCAGCAGTGAGAGACAGGGTAGACAGCCCCAGCATTTT.